A selection of T cell receptor beta chains follows, all from one sample in a study of cytomegalovirus exposure and HLA in healthy donors. Only in-frame clones appear in the TCRdb table, and some are missing; sequencing was by immunoSEQ multiplex PCR. The sample has 200,000 to 250,000 clones; approximately 90% are singletons. Specimen: PBMCs. These receptors were taken from a woman between 18 and 29 years old in good health and CMV-seronegative. The CDR3 runs from the conserved cysteine through the conserved F or W. The D gene is left open where the match is weak. Clone sizes are given selectively: once, few, many, or a class where the clone is expanded.

V gene	D gene	clone size	J gene	CDR3 DNA	CDR3 protein
TRBV10-2	TRBD2	-	TRBJ2-3	TGCGCCAGCAGTGCCCCTAGCGGGGGGGGCACAGATACGCAGTATTTT	CASSAPSGGGTDTQYF
TRBV9	TRBD1	-	TRBJ2-7	TGTGCCAGCAGCGGGGGGACAGGGGTTGGCGAGCAGTACTTC	CASSGGTGVGEQYF
TRBV4-1	TRBD2	-	TRBJ2-1	TGCGCCAGCAGCCATCGCGGGGGGGCCTACAATGAGCAGTTCTTC	CASSHRGGAYNEQFF
TRBV5-6	TRBD1	-	TRBJ2-1	TGTGCCAGCAGCGATACAGGGGGCTCCTACAATGAGCAGTTCTTC	CASSDTGGSYNEQFF
TRBV11-2	TRBD2	-	TRBJ2-7	TGTGCCAGCAGCGACCGGGGGGGCCTTTACGAGCAGTACTTC	CASSDRGGLYEQYF
TRBV27	-	-	TRBJ1-5	TGTGCCAGCGGGCAGGGTAGGGGTAATCAGCCCCAGCATTTT	CASGQGRGNQPQHF
TRBV5-1	-	-	TRBJ1-4	TGCGCCAGCAGCCCTACGGCAACTAATGAAAAACTGTTTTTT	CASSPTATNEKLFF
TRBV5-1	TRBD2	-	TRBJ2-2	TGCGCCAGCAGCTTGTTTACTAGCGGAAACACCGGGGAGCTGTTTTTT	CASSLFTSGNTGELFF
TRBV4-3	TRBD1	-	TRBJ2-6	TGCGCCAGCAGCCAAGAGGGGACAGCGAGCGGGGCCAACGTCCTGACTTTC	CASSQEGTASGANVLTF
TRBV2	-	-	TRBJ2-5	TGTGCCAGCAGTGGAGGGGGTCGAGAGACCCAGTACTTC	CASSGGGRETQYF
TRBV4-1	-	-	TRBJ2-5	TGCGCCAGCAGCCAAGAATCGGAAATATGGCCACCGGACTGGGAAGAGACCCAGTACTTC	CASSQESEIWPPDWEETQYF
TRBV30	TRBD1	-	TRBJ1-1	TGTGCCTGGGGGACAGGGTATCGCACTGAAGCTTTCTTT	CAWGTGYRTEAFF
TRBV25-1	-	-	TRBJ2-5	TGTGCCAACGCAACTCCCCGGGTGGAGACCCAGTACTTC	CANATPRVETQYF
TRBV2	TRBD1	-	TRBJ2-5	TGTGCCAGCAGGATGACAGGGGAACAAGAGACCCAGTACTTC	CASRMTGEQETQYF
TRBV10-3	TRBD2	-	TRBJ2-5	TGTGCCATCAGCCTGGGACTAGCGGGGGGGGAGACCCAGTACTTC	CAISLGLAGGETQYF
TRBV5-1	-	-	TRBJ1-4	TGCGCCAGCAGCTTGTCCGGGGTCGAAGAAAAACTGTTTTTT	CASSLSGVEEKLFF
TRBV19	TRBD1	few	TRBJ1-1	TGTGCCTCTCACGGCGGGCAGGGGGCATGGAGGAACACTGAAGCTTTCTTT	CASHGGQGAWRNTEAFF
TRBV4-1	TRBD1	-	TRBJ1-1	TGCGCCAGCAGCCAAGCCCCCGGGACAGGAGCTGAAGCTTTCTTT	CASSQAPGTGAEAFF
TRBV4-1	TRBD1	-	TRBJ1-4	TGCGCCAGCAGCCCGAAAGTGACAGGGATGAGGGCTAATGAAAAACTGTTTTTT	CASSPKVTGMRANEKLFF
TRBV2	-	once	TRBJ1-4	TGTGCCAGCAGGGTCTCGGGGGGGAGTGAAAAACTGTTTTTT	CASRVSGGSEKLFF
TRBV10-3	TRBD1	-	TRBJ1-1	TGTGCCATCAGAGGGACAGCTAACACTGAAGCTTTCTTT	CAIRGTANTEAFF
TRBV30	TRBD2	once	TRBJ2-3	TGTGCCTGGAGTATTGGGACTAGCGTTAGCACAGATACGCAGTATTTT	CAWSIGTSVSTDTQYF
TRBV7-2	-	-	TRBJ2-7	TGTGCCAGCAGCCTGCAAACGACTAGGGTGGCCTACGAGCAGTACTTC	CASSLQTTRVAYEQYF
TRBV30	-	-	TRBJ2-6	TGTGCCTGGAGTTGGAGCTCTGGGGCCAACGTCCTGACTTTC	CAWSWSSGANVLTF
TRBV6-1	-	-	TRBJ2-7	TGTGCCAGCACCAGGGGTCCGAGCTCCTACGAGCAGTACTTC	CASTRGPSSYEQYF
TRBV19	-	-	TRBJ1-1	TGTGCCAGTAGTTCGTTGAGGGCGGCTGAAGCTTTCTTT	CASSSLRAAEAFF
TRBV5-1	TRBD2	once	TRBJ2-7	TGCGCCAGCAGCTCACAACTAGCGGGAGGGCCAAGCGAGCAGTACTTC	CASSSQLAGGPSEQYF
TRBV5-4	-	-	TRBJ2-5	TGTGCCAGCAGCTTTGGGGGGGAGACCCAGTACTTC	CASSFGGETQYF
TRBV5-6	-	-	TRBJ1-2	TGTGCCAGCAGCTTACAGGCGTTGAGCGGCTACACCTTC	CASSLQALSGYTF
TRBV4-1	-	-	TRBJ2-7	TGCGCCAGCAGCCAAGATCCCCTTCCGGACAGCTTATACGAGCAGTACTTC	CASSQDPLPDSLYEQYF
TRBV4-1	-	-	TRBJ2-7	TGCGCCAGCAGCCAAGATAAAGGCAGGGGTTACGAGCAGTACTTC	CASSQDKGRGYEQYF
TRBV16	TRBD1	few	TRBJ2-3	TGTGCCAGCAGCCATTGGATGCAGGGGGCGAGGGGAGATACGCAGTATTTT	CASSHWMQGARGDTQYF
TRBV2	TRBD1	-	TRBJ1-2	TGTGCCAGCAGTGAACAGGGGGCGCAGGGCTACACCTTC	CASSEQGAQGYTF
TRBV7-9	-	-	TRBJ2-1	TGTGCCAGCAGCTTCGGCACAGGAGATTACAATGAGCAGTTCTTC	CASSFGTGDYNEQFF
TRBV14	-	-	TRBJ2-2	TGTGCCAGCAGCCTCTGGACTGTCCCCGGGGAGCTGTTTTTT	CASSLWTVPGELFF
TRBV7-9	-	few	TRBJ2-5	TGTGCCAGCAGCTTGGCCAGCGGAACACAAGAGACCCAGTACTTC	CASSLASGTQETQYF
TRBV5-1	-	-	TRBJ2-2	TGCGCCAGCAGACCCACTACAGGGCAACCCGACACCGGGGAGCTGTTTTTT	CASRPTTGQPDTGELFF
TRBV6-1	TRBD1	-	TRBJ1-5	TGTGCCAGCAGAAGACAGGGCTCCAATCAGCCCCAGCATTTT	CASRRQGSNQPQHF
TRBV7-6	-	-	TRBJ1-1	TGTGCCAGCAGCTTAATCGGAGGCCCCGGAGGTGTGAACACTGAAGCTTTCTTT	CASSLIGGPGGVNTEAFF
TRBV6-1	-	few	TRBJ2-7	TGTGCCAGCAGTGAAGCGCGACTACTCGCCTACGAGCAGTACTTC	CASSEARLLAYEQYF
TRBV5-1	-	-	TRBJ1-2	TGCGCCAGCAGGGGAGAGTCCTATGGCTACACCTTC	CASRGESYGYTF
TRBV4-1	TRBD2	-	TRBJ2-1	TGCGCCAGCAGCCAAGGGACTAGCGGGGGGGCAGCTGAGCAGTTCTTC	CASSQGTSGGAAEQFF
TRBV19	TRBD1	-	TRBJ2-7	TGTGCCAGTAGTGTCCGGTGGACAGGGTCCTACGAGCAGTACTTC	CASSVRWTGSYEQYF
TRBV27	TRBD2	-	TRBJ2-2	TGTGCCAGCAGTTTGCTAGCGGGAGCGACGACCGGGGAGCTGTTTTTT	CASSLLAGATTGELFF
TRBV9	-	-	TRBJ1-1	TGTGCCAGCAGCGTAGGGGGGGTTGAGGCTGAAGCTTTCTTT	CASSVGGVEAEAFF
TRBV9	TRBD1	-	TRBJ1-1	TGTGCCAGCAGCGTAGTAGGGACAGCCTTGTTCACTGAAGCTTTCTTT	CASSVVGTALFTEAFF
TRBV4-3	TRBD1	-	TRBJ1-5	TGCGCCAGCAGCCAGGATGCTCAGGGGGGCGATCAGCCCCAGCATTTT	CASSQDAQGGDQPQHF
TRBV5-1	TRBD1	-	TRBJ2-3	TGCGCCAGCAGCTCGGGACAGGGCACAGATACGCAGTATTTT	CASSSGQGTDTQYF
TRBV7-6	TRBD2	once	TRBJ2-7	TGTGCCAGCAGCTTAGATCCTAGCGGGGCCTACGAGCAGTACTTC	CASSLDPSGAYEQYF
TRBV5-8	TRBD2	-	TRBJ2-2	TGTGCCAGCAGTTCACGACCGGGACTAGCGAACACCGGGGAGCTGTTTTTT	CASSSRPGLANTGELFF
TRBV6-5	-	-	TRBJ1-1	TGTGCCAGCAGTCCTCGGAACACTGAAGCTTTCTTT	CASSPRNTEAFF